This T cell receptor beta chain was identified during a study of post-analysis software for immune sequencing data. Libraries were made from TCR beta cDNA, and they carried unique molecular identifiers. TCRdb re-analysed the PCR reads in MiXCR, keeping a single row per CDR3 protein. The sample records a few hundred thousand distinct CDR3 sequences, about a third being singletons. Sequenced sample: blood. This clonotype was obtained from a girl aged 5 to 17 with multiple sclerosis.

DNA of the CDR3: TGTGCTAGTTATAGCGGGGGCACAGATACGCAGTATTTT. Amino acids: CASYSGGTDTQYF. The V and J genes are TRBV12-5 and TRBJ2-3; 8 nucleotides line up with TRBD2. Looked up from germline, CDR1 is LGHNT and CDR2 is FRNRAP. The CDR3 is 13 amino acids. V lost 8 bases to trimming and J lost 1 base; unmatched junction nucleotides: 2.